Each of the 31 T cell receptor beta chains below was sequenced from the same sample in a study of technical replicates of blood from four donors. This table comes from immunoSEQ multiplex PCR, and its TCRdb copy is limited to in-frame clones, with some not included. The sample consists of about 80,000 clones, about nine tenths of them appearing once. The sequenced material came from T cells isolated from PBMCs. These receptors all stem from a human donor in good health.

The genes are TRBV5-1 and TRBJ1-2, with 9 bases aligning to TRBD1. J gave up 7 bases and V 3 bases, and 7 bases lay outside the gene matches. Germline V gene sequence: CDR1 SGHRS, CDR2 YFSETQ. CDR3 length: 14 amino acids. CDR3 DNA: TGCGCCAGCAGCTACTCCGGGACAGGGTTTGGCTACACCTTC. Translated, it gives CASSYSGTGFGYTF. Filled out from reference TRBV5-1 and TRBJ1-2, the complete variable domain reads KAGVTQTPRYLIKTRGQQVTLSCSPISGHRSVSWYQQTPGQGLQFLFEYFSETQRNKGNFPGRFSGRQFSNSRSEMNVSTLELGDSALYLCASSYSGTGFGYTFGSGTRLTVV.

V usage is TRBV28 and J usage is TRBJ2-7, with 8 bases identical to TRBD2. V was clipped by 1 base and J by 7 bases; unmatched bases: 9. The CDR3 extends over 15 amino acids. The germline gives CDR1 MDHEN, CDR2 SYDVKM. The CDR3 region is CASSLLGAGGREQYF. The CDR3 nucleotides read TGTGCCAGCAGTTTATTGGGGGCGGGGGGTAGAGAGCAGTACTTC. The full variable domain, completed using reference TRBV28 and TRBJ2-7, is DVKVTQSSRYLVKRTGEKVFLECVQDMDHENMFWYRQDPGLGLRLIYFSYDVKMKEKGDIPEGYSVSREKKERFSLILESASTNQTSMYLCASSLLGAGGREQYFGPGTRLTVT.

This chain joins TRBV28 and TRBJ1-4, with D perhaps TRBD1 (6 bases). Trimming removed 7 bases from V and 10 bases from J, with 19 bases in between. The CDR3 is 14 residues long. Germline V lookup: CDR1 MDHEN, CDR2 SYDVKM. The CDR3 region has the DNA TGTGCCAGCAAACAGGGCCATGTTATGGGAAAACTGTTTTTT. It encodes CASKQGHVMGKLFF.

DNA for the CDR3: TGTGCCAGCAGTTGGAGGGCTATGAACACTGAAGCTTTCTTT. Translated: CASSWRAMNTEAFF. This chain uses TRBV28 with TRBJ1-1; D remains ambiguous. CDR1 and CDR2 (germline): MDHEN, SYDVKM. Trimming removed 4 bases at V and 0 bases at J, with 9 bases between. This CDR3 spans 14 amino acids.

The gene calls are TRBV7-3 and TRBJ2-7; 8 bases agree with TRBD1. The V gene's germline CDR1 is SGHTA and CDR2 FQGTGA. This CDR3 contains 15 residues. V shed 5 bases, J shed 0 bases, and the junction held 6 bases outside the gene matches. The CDR3 DNA is TGTGCCAGCAGCCCAAGGACAGGGAGCTCCTACGAGCAGTACTTC. Protein product: CASSPRTGSSYEQYF.

The genes are TRBV5-1 and TRBJ2-1; tentatively, D is TRBD1 (6 bases). The CDR3 consists of 13 residues. V dropped 2 bases and J dropped 7 bases, with 10 bases sitting between them. Germline values: CDR1 SGHRS, CDR2 YFSETQ. CDR3 sequence (DNA): TGCGCCAGCAGCTTAGCAGGGGTGAATGAGCAGTTCTTC. Translating gives CASSLAGVNEQFF.

The CDR3 DNA follows: TGTGCCACCAGCAGACAACAGGGAAACACAGATACGCAGTATTTT. Its protein is CATSRQQGNTDTQYF. The chain employs TRBV15 and TRBJ2-3; possibly TRBD1 for D (6 bases). The CDR3 spans 15 residues. Deletions cut 2 bases from V and 2 bases from J, with 11 bases between. Germline V CDR1 and CDR2: LNHNV, YYDKDF (reference sequence).

The rearrangement uses TRBV6-6 and TRBJ1-5; 8 bases are shared with TRBD1. This CDR3 contains 15 residues. Trimming removed 2 bases from V and 6 bases from J; junction bases left unmatched: 6. The V gene's germline CDR1 is MNHNY and CDR2 SVGAGI (reference sequence). The CDR3 nucleotides are TGTGCCAGCAGTTACGCGACAGGGGATCGTCAGCCCCAGCATTTT. Its translation: CASSYATGDRQPQHF.

This sequence joins TRBV6-5 and TRBJ2-1; no clear D. The ends were cut back, 4 bases at V and 9 bases at J, with 7 bases in the middle. This CDR3 is built from 11 residues. The germline gives CDR1 MNHEY, CDR2 SVGAGI. The CDR3 sequence: CASSSVGEQFF. DNA of the CDR3: TGTGCCAGCAGTTCCGTCGGTGAGCAGTTCTTC.

The chain is built from TRBV5-5 and TRBJ1-1; the D is unclear. CDR3 length equals 13 residues. CDR1 and CDR2 (germline): SGHKS, YYEKEE (reference sequence). V was clipped by 0 bases and J by 3 bases, with 6 bases between them. The CDR3: CASSLVADTEAFF. CDR3 sequence (DNA): TGTGCCAGCAGCTTGGTGGCGGACACTGAAGCTTTCTTT.

The chain combines TRBV6-5 with TRBJ2-1, with D possibly TRBD2 on 6 matching bases. The V gene's germline CDR1 is MNHEY and CDR2 SVGAGI. The CDR3 has 15 residues. Trimming removed 2 bases at V and 4 bases at J, with 12 bases between. CDR3: CASSYPPGAYNEQFF. CDR3 nucleotide sequence: TGTGCCAGCAGTTACCCACCGGGAGCTTACAATGAGCAGTTCTTC.

The V gene is TRBV4-3, the J gene TRBJ2-1; D may be TRBD1 (5 bases). Germline CDR1 and CDR2: LGHNA and YSLEER. This CDR3 has 15 residues. Trimming removed 1 base from V and 2 bases from J, with 9 bases in between. The CDR3 region is CASSQGQGAYNEQFF. In DNA, the CDR3 is TGCGCCAGCAGCCAAGGCCAGGGTGCCTACAATGAGCAGTTCTTC.

This sequence joins TRBV5-6 and TRBJ2-7, with D hard to call. This CDR3 is built from 12 residues. Germline V gene sequence: CDR1 SGHDT, CDR2 YYEEEE. V dropped 2 bases and J dropped 0 bases, with 3 bases sitting between them. CDR3: CASSLLSYEQYF. CDR3 in DNA: TGTGCCAGCAGCTTACTCTCCTACGAGCAGTACTTC.

The J gene is TRBJ2-5, the V gene TRBV29-1; TRBD2 matches at 9 bases. V shed 8 bases, J shed 5 bases, and the junction held 15 bases outside the gene matches. The germline V gene encodes CDR1 SQVTM and CDR2 ANQGSEA. The CDR3 sequence is 15 residues long. This chain's CDR3 is CSPRPVAGEAETQYF. CDR3 nucleotides: TGCAGCCCGAGACCCGTAGCGGGAGAAGCCGAGACCCAGTACTTC.

The sample holds one count of this clone. The chain has TRBV27 and TRBJ2-2; 14 bases are a match to TRBD2. Germline V lookup: CDR1 MNHEY, CDR2 SMNVEV (reference sequence). The CDR3 extends over 18 amino acids. Trimming at V came to 5 bases and at J to 5 bases, leaving 10 bases not matched to a gene. CDR3 in amino acids: CASSPIPGTSGGTGELFF. The CDR3 DNA sequence: TGTGCCAGCAGTCCTATCCCCGGGACTAGCGGGGGAACCGGGGAGCTGTTTTTT.

The genes are TRBV14 and TRBJ2-7; D remains ambiguous. The germline V gene encodes CDR1 SGHDN and CDR2 FVKESK. This CDR3 region has 12 residues. Trimming took 3 bases from V and 7 from J, leaving 10 bases between them. CDR3 sequence (DNA): TGTGCCAGCAGCCAGATTAGCTGGGAGCAGTACTTC. As protein: CASSQISWEQYF.

This rearrangement joins TRBV16 to TRBJ2-3, with D possibly matching TRBD1 (6 bases). There are 17 residues in the CDR3. V was pared by 4 bases and J by 3 bases, with 20 bases between. Germline-derived CDR1 and CDR2 are KGHSY and FQNENV. The CDR3 loop is CASSPPTSDSITDTQYF. Written as DNA, the CDR3 is TGTGCCAGCAGCCCGCCTACTTCGGACAGTATTACAGATACGCAGTATTTT.

The chain uses TRBV10-3 and TRBJ1-3; 7 bases agree with TRBD1. Germline V CDR1 and CDR2: ENHRY, SYGVKD. CDR3 length equals 12 residues. After removal of 8 bases from V and 3 bases from J, the junction contained 1 base not matched to a gene. This chain's CDR3 is CAIQGDGNTIYF. CDR3 coding DNA: TGTGCCATCCAGGGGGATGGAAACACCATATATTTT.

The chain employs TRBV7-8 and TRBJ2-1, with TRBD1 as a possible D gene (5 bases). The V gene's germline CDR1 is SGHVS and CDR2 FQNEAQ. Trimming cost V 5 bases and J 0 bases, with 14 bases left between them. This CDR3 region has 16 residues. DNA of the CDR3: TGTGCCAGCAGCCAGGGAAGAGAGCTCTCCTACAATGAGCAGTTCTTC. Residues: CASSQGRELSYNEQFF.

The chain has TRBV5-6 and TRBJ2-7; 13 bases agree with TRBD2. The CDR3 is made up of 15 amino acids. The germline gives CDR1 SGHDT, CDR2 YYEEEE. The V gene end was trimmed by 5 bases and the J gene end by 3 bases; junction bases not matched to a gene: 5. The CDR3 DNA follows: TGTGCCAGCAGGGGACTAGCGGGACTCTTCTACGAGCAGTACTTC. Translated, it gives CASRGLAGLFYEQYF. Full variable domain (missing parts from reference TRBV5-6 and TRBJ2-7): DAGVTQSPTHLIKTRGQQVTLRCSPKSGHDTVSWYQQALGQGPQFIFQYYEEEERQRGNFPDRFSGHQFPNYSSELNVNALLLGDSALYLCASRGLAGLFYEQYFGPGTRLTVT.

The chain couples TRBV4-1 to TRBJ2-1; D may be TRBD2 (6 bases). V was pared by 0 bases and J by 6 bases, with 9 bases between. Germline CDR1 MGHRA, CDR2 YSYEKL. The CDR3 contains 14 residues. In DNA form, the CDR3 reads TGCGCCAGCAGCCAAGAAGAGACTAGCAATGAGCAGTTCTTC. It codes for CASSQEETSNEQFF.

The chain recombines TRBV29-1 with TRBJ2-1; D is perhaps TRBD2 (6 bases). The germline V gene encodes CDR1 SQVTM and CDR2 ANQGSEA. The CDR3 covers 13 residues. V dropped 7 bases and J dropped 5 bases, with 15 bases sitting between them. The CDR3 loop is CSAEEGGHNEQFF. CDR3 DNA sequence: TGCAGCGCCGAGGAGGGCGGGCACAATGAGCAGTTCTTC.

Turning to this clone: Compared with germline, one end of the junction differs, possibly owing to a read error. This chain uses TRBV6-1 with TRBJ2-7, with TRBD1 matching over 7 bases. This CDR3 has 14 residues. The germline gives CDR1 MNHNS, CDR2 SASEGT. CDR3 region: CASSDRQGSSEQYF. Written as DNA, the CDR3 is TGTGCCAGCAGTGACCGACAGGGTTCCTCCGAGCAGTACTTC.

DNA of the CDR3: TGTGCCACCAGCCTTAACACCGGGGAGCTGTTTTTT. Its translation: CATSLNTGELFF. The chain uses TRBV15 and TRBJ2-2; D not certain. The CDR3 loop spans 12 amino acids. Per the germline V gene, CDR1 is LNHNV and CDR2 is YYDKDF (reference sequence). The ends were cut back, 5 bases at V and 2 bases at J, with 3 bases in the middle. The whole variable domain, remainder taken from reference TRBV15 and TRBJ2-2, is DAMVIQNPRYQVTQFGKPVTLSCSQTLNHNVMYWYQQKSSQAPKLLFHYYDKDFNNEADTPDNFQSRRPNTSFCFLDIRSPGLGDTAMYLCATSLNTGELFFGEGSRLTVL.

The CDR3 nucleotides are TGTGCCAGCAGCTTGGGACTAGCAGATACGCAGTATTTT. Amino acid sequence: CASSLGLADTQYF. This chain uses TRBV5-8 with TRBJ2-3, with D perhaps matching TRBD2 (6 bases). V dropped 0 bases and J dropped 4 bases, with 6 bases sitting between them. The germline V gene has CDR1 SGHTS and CDR2 YDEGEE. This CDR3 is 13 amino acids long. The full variable domain, in which reference TRBV5-8 and TRBJ2-3 provide the parts outside the CDR3, is EAGVTQSPTHLIKTRGQQATLRCSPISGHTSVYWYQQALGLGLQFLLWYDEGEERNRGNFPPRFSGRQFPNYSSELNVNALELEDSALYLCASSLGLADTQYFGPGTRLTVL.

The V gene is TRBV27, the J gene TRBJ2-1; 11 bases agree with TRBD2. CDR1 MNHEY and CDR2 SMNVEV come from the germline V gene (reference sequence). J gave up 8 bases and V 5 bases, and 11 bases lay outside the gene matches. This CDR3 has 16 residues. CDR3 residues: CASSPASSGRRHEQFF. For the CDR3, the DNA is TGTGCCAGCAGTCCCGCCTCTAGCGGGAGGAGGCATGAGCAGTTCTTC.

The chain employs TRBV30 and TRBJ1-2; D is unresolved. Germline loops: CDR1 GTSNPN, CDR2 SVGIG (reference sequence). This CDR3 has 15 amino acids. V lost 0 bases and J 5 bases, leaving 16 bases between the germline ends. The CDR3 coding sequence is TGTGCCTGGAGTGTAATTGCAGGTCATATTTATGGCTACACCTTC. Translated, it gives CAWSVIAGHIYGYTF.

This rearrangement joins TRBV6-5 to TRBJ1-5; tentative D call: TRBD1 (5 bases). Deletions cut 1 base from V and 7 bases from J, with 11 bases between. CDR1 is MNHEY and CDR2 is SVGAGI in the germline V gene. The CDR3 extends over 14 amino acids. The CDR3 here is CASSYLQAQQPQHF. For the CDR3, the DNA is TGTGCCAGCAGTTACTTACAGGCCCAGCAGCCCCAGCATTTT.

This chain uses TRBV9 with TRBJ2-1; 8 bases agree with TRBD2. In germline, CDR1 is SGDLS, CDR2 YYNGEE. J was trimmed by 5 bases and V by 0 bases; bases with no gene match: 7. The CDR3 totals 16 residues. This CDR3 reads CASSVGSSGNNNEQFF. The CDR3 region has the DNA TGTGCCAGCAGCGTAGGAAGTAGCGGGAACAACAATGAGCAGTTCTTC. The full variable domain, its missing parts supplied by reference TRBV9 and TRBJ2-1, is DSGVTQTPKHLITATGQRVTLRCSPRSGDLSVYWYQQSLDQGLQFLIQYYNGEERAKGNILERFSAQQFPDLHSELNLSSLELGDSALYFCASSVGSSGNNNEQFFGPGTRLTVL.

The chain joins TRBV5-4 to TRBJ2-7; possible D gene TRBD2, 6 bases. CDR1 is SGHNT, CDR2 YYREEE, per germline (reference sequence). CDR3 length equals 14 residues. V was clipped by 0 bases and J by 5 bases, with 12 bases between them. The CDR3 sequence is CASSLVLASDEQYF. The CDR3 region has the DNA TGTGCCAGCAGCTTGGTACTAGCCAGCGACGAGCAGTACTTC.

The rearrangement uses TRBV27 and TRBJ2-1; 7 bases map to TRBD2. The CDR3 runs 16 residues. J gave up 1 base and V 6 bases, and 9 bases lay outside the gene matches. In germline, CDR1 is MNHEY, CDR2 SMNVEV (reference sequence). The CDR3 spells CASRVQGLPSYNEQFF. The CDR3 DNA reads TGTGCCAGCAGGGTTCAGGGACTACCTTCCTACAATGAGCAGTTCTTC.